A selection of T cell receptor beta chains follows, all from one sample in a study of T-cell memory formation after mild COVID-19. TCRdb re-called the 5' RACE reads through MiXCR, storing one row per CDR3 protein. The sample contains under 300,000 distinct CDR3 sequences, around 17% of which appear only once. The sequencing input was PBMCs or a T cell subset sorted from them (not recorded which). These receptors all stem from a man between 18 and 29 years old who had mild COVID-19 (a few samples of this study predate the infection). Cell type and time point are not known. The conserved cysteine and the conserved F or W are not part of the CDR3 here. The order of the fields is V gene, clone size, J gene, CDR3 protein. Clone size appears in some rows only: once, few, many, or a class for an expanded clone.

TRBV7-8	.	TRBJ2-3	ASSLHRGGPRSTDTQY
TRBV6-1	.	TRBJ2-1	ASSEDRFSYNEQF
TRBV18	.	TRBJ2-5	ASSPTEGETQY
TRBV5-1	.	TRBJ2-5	AKPKRVHQETQY
TRBV4-1	.	TRBJ1-5	ASSQELSPSNQPQH
TRBV4-1	.	TRBJ2-5	ASSQDITYLYQETQY
TRBV3-1	few	TRBJ2-5	ASSQDIGGAKETQY
TRBV12-5	many	TRBJ2-5	ASGFGEETQY
TRBV20-1	.	TRBJ1-2	SAYITGTSYGYT
TRBV5-1	.	TRBJ1-1	ASSLDGQGARWSEAF
TRBV20-1	.	TRBJ2-7	SAEQGAGDEQY
TRBV4-2	few	TRBJ2-7	ASRGATYEQY
TRBV6-5	many	TRBJ2-2	ASSSQGSGELF
TRBV19	.	TRBJ1-5	ASSIHRSLTGLSNQPQH
TRBV5-1	few	TRBJ1-2	ASSLSSGGYDGYT
TRBV5-4	few	TRBJ2-1	ASSLAGREGDEQF
TRBV5-1	few	TRBJ2-2	ASSLLTNTGELF
TRBV20-1	.	TRBJ2-3	SARDMSTDTQY
TRBV5-1	.	TRBJ1-5	ASSLGTGNYNQPQH
TRBV6-4	.	TRBJ1-1	ASRTGLTEAF
TRBV7-6	few	TRBJ2-3	ASSPRASDSTDTQY
TRBV6-1	.	TRBJ2-4	ASSRRALAKNIQY
TRBV11-1	many	TRBJ2-3	ASSSGTSSTDTQY
TRBV5-1	few	TRBJ2-5	ASSLNRDRGTKTQY
TRBV20-1	.	TRBJ2-1	SAHLGVTSYNEQF
TRBV5-1	.	TRBJ2-3	ASSPGVGRDSDTQY
TRBV6-6	.	TRBJ2-4	ASGDSNIQY
TRBV12-3/TRBV12-4	.	TRBJ2-3	ASSLRWTQY
TRBV12-3/TRBV12-4	.	TRBJ2-3	ASTSRGGDTQY
TRBV4-3	few	TRBJ2-3	ASSPVAGRGADTQY
TRBV6-1	few	TRBJ2-2	ASSEAYGGTGELF
TRBV12-3/TRBV12-4	few	TRBJ2-7	ASSWALAYEQY
TRBV5-5	.	TRBJ2-5	ASSLEGRAETQY
TRBV10-2	few	TRBJ1-1	ASSEAVTEAF
TRBV5-1	many	TRBJ2-3	ASSSQGATDTQY
TRBV5-1	few	TRBJ2-3	ASSKVAGSSTDTQY